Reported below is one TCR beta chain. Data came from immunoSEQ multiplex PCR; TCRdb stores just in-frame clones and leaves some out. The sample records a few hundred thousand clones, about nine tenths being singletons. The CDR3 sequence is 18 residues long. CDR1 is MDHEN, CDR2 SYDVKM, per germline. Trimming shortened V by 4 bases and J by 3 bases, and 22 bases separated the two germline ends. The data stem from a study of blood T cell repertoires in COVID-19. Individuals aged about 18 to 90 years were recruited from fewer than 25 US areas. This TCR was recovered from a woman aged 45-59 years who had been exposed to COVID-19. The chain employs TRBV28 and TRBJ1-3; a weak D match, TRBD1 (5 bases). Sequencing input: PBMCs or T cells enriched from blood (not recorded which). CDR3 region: CASSSPPQAGYDGNTIYF. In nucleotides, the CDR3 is TGTGCCAGCAGTTCCCCCCCACAGGCGGGATACGATGGAAACACCATATATTTT.